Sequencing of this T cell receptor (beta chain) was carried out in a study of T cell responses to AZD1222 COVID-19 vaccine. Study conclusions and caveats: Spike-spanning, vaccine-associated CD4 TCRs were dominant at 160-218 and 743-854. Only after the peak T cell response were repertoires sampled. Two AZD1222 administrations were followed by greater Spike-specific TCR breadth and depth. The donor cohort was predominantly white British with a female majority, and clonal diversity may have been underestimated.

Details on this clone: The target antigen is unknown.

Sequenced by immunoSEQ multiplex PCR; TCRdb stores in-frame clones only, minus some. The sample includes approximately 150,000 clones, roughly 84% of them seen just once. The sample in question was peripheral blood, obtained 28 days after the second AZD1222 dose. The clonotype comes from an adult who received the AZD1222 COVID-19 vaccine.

The CDR3 nucleotides are TGCGCCAGCAGCTTGGTTTCCGGGAGTTGGAATGAGCAGTTCTTC. Translated, it gives CASSLVSGSWNEQFF. The V call is TRBV5-1, the J call TRBJ2-1; tentative D call: TRBD2 (6 bases). The CDR3 runs 15 residues. The germline gives CDR1 SGHRS, CDR2 YFSETQ. V was cut by 0 bases and J by 7 bases, with 14 bases left in between.